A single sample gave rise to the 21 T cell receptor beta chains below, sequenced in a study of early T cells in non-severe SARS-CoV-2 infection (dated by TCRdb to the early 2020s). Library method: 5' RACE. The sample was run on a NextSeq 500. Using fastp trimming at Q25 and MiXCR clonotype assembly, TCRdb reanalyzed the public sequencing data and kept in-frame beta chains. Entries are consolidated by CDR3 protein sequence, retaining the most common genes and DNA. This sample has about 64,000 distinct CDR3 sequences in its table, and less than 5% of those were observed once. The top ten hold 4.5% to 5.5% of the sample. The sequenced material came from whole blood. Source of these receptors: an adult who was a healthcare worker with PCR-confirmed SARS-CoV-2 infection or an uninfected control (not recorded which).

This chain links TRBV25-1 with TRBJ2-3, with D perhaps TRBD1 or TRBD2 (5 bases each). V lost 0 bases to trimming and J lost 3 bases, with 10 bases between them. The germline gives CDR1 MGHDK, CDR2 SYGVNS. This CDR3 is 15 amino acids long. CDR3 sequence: CASSEYEGWTDTQYF. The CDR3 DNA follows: TGTGCCAGCAGTGAATATGAGGGGTGGACAGATACGCAGTATTTT.

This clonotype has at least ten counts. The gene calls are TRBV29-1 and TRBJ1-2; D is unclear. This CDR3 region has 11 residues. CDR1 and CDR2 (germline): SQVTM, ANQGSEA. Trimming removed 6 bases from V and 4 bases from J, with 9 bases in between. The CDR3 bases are TGCAGCGTCCAGACCACCTATGGCTACACCTTC. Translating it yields CSVQTTYGYTF. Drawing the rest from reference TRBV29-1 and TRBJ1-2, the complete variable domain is SAVISQKPSRDICQRGTSLTIQCQVDSQVTMMFWYRQQPGQSLTLIATANQGSEATYESGFVIDKFPISRPNLTFSTLTVSNMSPEDSSIYLCSVQTTYGYTFGSGTRLTVV.

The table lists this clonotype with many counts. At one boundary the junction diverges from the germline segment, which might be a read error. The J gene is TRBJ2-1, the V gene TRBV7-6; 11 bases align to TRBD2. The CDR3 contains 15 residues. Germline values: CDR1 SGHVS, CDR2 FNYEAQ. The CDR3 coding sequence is TGTGCCAGCAGTTTAGCGGGAGGGCCGGACAATGAGCAGTTCTTC. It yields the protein CASSLAGGPDNEQFF.

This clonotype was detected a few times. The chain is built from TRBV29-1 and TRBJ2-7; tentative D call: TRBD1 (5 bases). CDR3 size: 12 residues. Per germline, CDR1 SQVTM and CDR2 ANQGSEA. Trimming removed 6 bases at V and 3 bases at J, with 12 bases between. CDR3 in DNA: TGCAGCGTGGTGACAGATTTCTACGAGCAGTACTTC. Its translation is CSVVTDFYEQYF.

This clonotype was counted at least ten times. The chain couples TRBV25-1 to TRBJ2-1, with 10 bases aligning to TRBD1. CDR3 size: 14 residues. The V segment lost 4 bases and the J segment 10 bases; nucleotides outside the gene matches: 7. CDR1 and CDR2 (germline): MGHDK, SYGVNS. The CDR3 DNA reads TGTGCCAGCAGTGGGGGACAGGGGACCGGGGAGCAGTTCTTC. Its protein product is CASSGGQGTGEQFF.

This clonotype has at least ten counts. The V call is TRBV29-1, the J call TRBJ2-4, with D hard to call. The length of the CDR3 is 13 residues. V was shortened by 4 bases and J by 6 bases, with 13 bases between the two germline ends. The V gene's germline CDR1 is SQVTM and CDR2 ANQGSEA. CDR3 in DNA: TGCAGCGTTGGTTTCTCGGGCGGAAACATTCAGTACTTC. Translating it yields CSVGFSGGNIQYF.

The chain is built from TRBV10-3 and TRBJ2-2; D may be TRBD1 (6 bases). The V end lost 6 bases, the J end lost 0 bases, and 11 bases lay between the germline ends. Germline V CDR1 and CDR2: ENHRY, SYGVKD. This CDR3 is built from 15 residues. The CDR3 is CAIRAGASNTGELFF. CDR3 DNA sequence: TGTGCCATCAGGGCAGGGGCATCGAACACCGGGGAGCTGTTTTTT.

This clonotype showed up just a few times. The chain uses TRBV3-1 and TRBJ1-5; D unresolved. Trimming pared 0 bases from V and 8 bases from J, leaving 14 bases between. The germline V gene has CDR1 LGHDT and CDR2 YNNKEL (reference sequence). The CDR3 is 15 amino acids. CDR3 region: CASSQDHGEGKPQHF. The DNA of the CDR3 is TGTGCCAGCAGCCAAGATCACGGGGAGGGCAAGCCCCAGCATTTT.

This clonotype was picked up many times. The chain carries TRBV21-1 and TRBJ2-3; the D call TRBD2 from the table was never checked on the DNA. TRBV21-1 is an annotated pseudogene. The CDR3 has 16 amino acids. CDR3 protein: CASSKGLAGGPRTQYF. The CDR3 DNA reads TGTGCCAGCAGCAAGGGACTAGCGGGGGGGCCGAGGACGCAGTATTTT.

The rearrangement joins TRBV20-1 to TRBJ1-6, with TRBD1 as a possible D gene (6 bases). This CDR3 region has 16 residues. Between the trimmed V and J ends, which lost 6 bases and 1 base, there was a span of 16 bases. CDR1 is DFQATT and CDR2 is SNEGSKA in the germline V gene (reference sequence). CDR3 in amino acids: CSAEEDSFSYNSPLHF. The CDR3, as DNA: TGCAGTGCCGAAGAGGACAGCTTTTCCTATAATTCACCCCTCCACTTT.

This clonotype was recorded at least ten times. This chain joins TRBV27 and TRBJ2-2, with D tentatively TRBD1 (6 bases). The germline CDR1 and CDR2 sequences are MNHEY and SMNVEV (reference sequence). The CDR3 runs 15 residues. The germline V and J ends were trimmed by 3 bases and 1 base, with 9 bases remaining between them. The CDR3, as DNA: TGTGCCAGCAGTTTCTCGACAGGGAACACCGGGGAGCTGTTTTTT. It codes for CASSFSTGNTGELFF.

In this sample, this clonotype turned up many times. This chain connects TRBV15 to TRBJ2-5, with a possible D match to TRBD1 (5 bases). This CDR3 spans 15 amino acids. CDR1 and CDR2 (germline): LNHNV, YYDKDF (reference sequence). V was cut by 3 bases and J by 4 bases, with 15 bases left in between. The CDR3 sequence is CATSRAKRGRETQYF. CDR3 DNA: TGTGCCACCAGCAGGGCTAAAAGGGGTCGAGAGACCCAGTACTTC.

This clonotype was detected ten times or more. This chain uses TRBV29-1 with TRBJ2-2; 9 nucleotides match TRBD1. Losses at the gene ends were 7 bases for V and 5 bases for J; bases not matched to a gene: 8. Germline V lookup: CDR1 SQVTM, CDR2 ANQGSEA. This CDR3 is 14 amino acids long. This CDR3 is CSARTGGKTGELFF. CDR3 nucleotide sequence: TGCAGCGCACGCACAGGGGGCAAGACCGGGGAGCTGTTTTTT.

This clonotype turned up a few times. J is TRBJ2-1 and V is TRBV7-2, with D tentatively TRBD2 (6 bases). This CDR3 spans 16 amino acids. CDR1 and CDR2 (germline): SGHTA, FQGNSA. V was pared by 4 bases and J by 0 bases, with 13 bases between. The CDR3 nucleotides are TGTGCCAGCAGCTCCCGCGGGGCCAGCTCCTACAATGAGCAGTTCTTC. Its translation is CASSSRGASSYNEQFF.

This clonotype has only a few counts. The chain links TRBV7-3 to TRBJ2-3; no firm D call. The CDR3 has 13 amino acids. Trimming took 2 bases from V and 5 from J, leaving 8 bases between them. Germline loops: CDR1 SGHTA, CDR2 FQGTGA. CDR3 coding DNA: TGTGCCAGCAGCTTAGGGGTGGGAGATACGCAGTATTTT. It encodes CASSLGVGDTQYF.

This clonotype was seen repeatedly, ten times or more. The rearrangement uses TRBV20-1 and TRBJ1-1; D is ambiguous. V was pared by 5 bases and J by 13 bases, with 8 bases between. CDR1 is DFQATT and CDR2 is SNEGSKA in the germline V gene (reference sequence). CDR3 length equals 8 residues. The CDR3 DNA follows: TGCAGTGCTGGAGGTCGTTTCTTT. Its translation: CSAGGRFF.

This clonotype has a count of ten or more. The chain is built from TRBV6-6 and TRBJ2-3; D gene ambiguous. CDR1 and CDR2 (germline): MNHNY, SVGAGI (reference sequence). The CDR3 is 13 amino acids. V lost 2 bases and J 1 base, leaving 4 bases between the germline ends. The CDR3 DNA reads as TGTGCCAGCAGTTACGGGGGCACAGATACGCAGTATTTT. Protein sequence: CASSYGGTDTQYF.

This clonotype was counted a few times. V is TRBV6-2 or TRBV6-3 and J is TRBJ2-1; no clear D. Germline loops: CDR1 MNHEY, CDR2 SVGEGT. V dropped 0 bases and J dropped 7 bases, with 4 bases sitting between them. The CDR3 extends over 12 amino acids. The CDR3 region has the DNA TGTGCCAGCAGTTACTCCTCGAATGAGCAGTTCTTC. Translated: CASSYSSNEQFF.

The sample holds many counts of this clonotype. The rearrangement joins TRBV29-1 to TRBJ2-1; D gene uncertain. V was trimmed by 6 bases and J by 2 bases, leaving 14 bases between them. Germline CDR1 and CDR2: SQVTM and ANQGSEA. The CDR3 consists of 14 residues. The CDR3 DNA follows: TGCAGCGTCTCCTTGGCGCGGACCTACAATGAGCAGTTCTTC. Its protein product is CSVSLARTYNEQFF.

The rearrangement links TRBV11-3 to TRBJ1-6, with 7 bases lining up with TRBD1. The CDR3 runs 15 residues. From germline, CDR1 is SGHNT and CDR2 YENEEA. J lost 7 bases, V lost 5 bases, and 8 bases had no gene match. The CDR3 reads CASSQHRGPNSPLHF. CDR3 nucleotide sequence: TGTGCCAGCAGCCAACACAGGGGCCCCAATTCACCCCTCCACTTT.

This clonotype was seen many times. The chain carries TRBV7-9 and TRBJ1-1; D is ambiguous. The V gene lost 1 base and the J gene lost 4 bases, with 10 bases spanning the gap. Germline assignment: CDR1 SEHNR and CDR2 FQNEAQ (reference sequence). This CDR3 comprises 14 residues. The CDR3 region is CASSLGDSTTEAFF. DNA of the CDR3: TGTGCCAGCAGCTTAGGAGATAGTACCACTGAAGCTTTCTTT. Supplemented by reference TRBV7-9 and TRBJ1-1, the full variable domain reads DTGVSQNPRHKITKRGQNVTFRCDPISEHNRLYWYRQTLGQGPEFLTYFQNEAQLEKSRLLSDRFSAERPKGSFSTLEIQRTEQGDSAMYLCASSLGDSTTEAFFGQGTRLTVV.